This TCR beta chain appears in the sequencing data of a study of blood T cell repertoires in COVID-19. The study drew participants aged about 18 to 95 years from some 24 US areas. Generated by immunoSEQ multiplex PCR, the TCRdb table keeps only in-frame clones and is missing some. The sample has a few hundred thousand clones; approximately 93% are singletons. CDR1 is SEHNR, CDR2 FQNEAQ, per germline (reference sequence). The CDR3 length is 15 residues. The junction had 11 bases not matched to a gene; V was cut back by 7 bases and J by 4 bases. The TCR sequence derives from a woman aged 40 to 55 who had been exposed to COVID-19. Sample: PBMCs or T cells enriched from blood (not recorded which). The chain has TRBV7-9 and TRBJ2-3; 7 bases line up with TRBD1. CDR3 loop: CASTLGQTTPDTQYF. Written as DNA, the CDR3 is TGTGCCAGCACCCTGGGACAGACGACTCCAGATACGCAGTATTTT.